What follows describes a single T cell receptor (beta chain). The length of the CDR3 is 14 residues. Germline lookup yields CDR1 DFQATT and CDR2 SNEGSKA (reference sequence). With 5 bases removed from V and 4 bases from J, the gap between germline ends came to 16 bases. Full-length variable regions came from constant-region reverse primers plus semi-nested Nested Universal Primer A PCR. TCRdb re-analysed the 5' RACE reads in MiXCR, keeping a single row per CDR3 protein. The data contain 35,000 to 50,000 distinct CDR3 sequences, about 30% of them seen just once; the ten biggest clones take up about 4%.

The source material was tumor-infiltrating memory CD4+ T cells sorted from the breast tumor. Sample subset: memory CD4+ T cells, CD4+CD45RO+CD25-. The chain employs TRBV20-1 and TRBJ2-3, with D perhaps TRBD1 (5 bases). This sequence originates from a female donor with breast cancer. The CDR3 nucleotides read TGCAGTGCTGGGGCCCTCCCCGGAGCAGATACGCAGTATTTT. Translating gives CSAGALPGADTQYF.